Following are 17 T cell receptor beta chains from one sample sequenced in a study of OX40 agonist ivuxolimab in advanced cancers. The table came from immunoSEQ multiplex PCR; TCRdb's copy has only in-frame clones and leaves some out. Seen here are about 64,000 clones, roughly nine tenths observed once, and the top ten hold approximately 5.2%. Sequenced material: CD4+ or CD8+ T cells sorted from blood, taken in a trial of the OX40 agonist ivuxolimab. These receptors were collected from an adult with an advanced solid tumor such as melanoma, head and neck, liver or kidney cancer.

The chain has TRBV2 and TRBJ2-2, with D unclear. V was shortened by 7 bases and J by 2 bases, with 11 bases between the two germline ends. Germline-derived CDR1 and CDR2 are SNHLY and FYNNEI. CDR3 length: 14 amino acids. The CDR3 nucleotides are TGTGCCAGCACGGTCCGGATCAACACCGGGGAGCTGTTTTTT. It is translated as CASTVRINTGELFF.

DNA of the CDR3: TGTGCCAGCAGTGAGGGGGTGGGCTATGGCTACACCTTC. Its protein product is CASSEGVGYGYTF. This chain connects TRBV6-4 to TRBJ1-2; perhaps TRBD1 as D (5 bases). The CDR3 covers 13 residues. The V gene lost 3 bases and the J gene lost 4 bases, with 9 bases spanning the gap. Germline V gene lookup returns CDR1 MRHNA and CDR2 SNTAGT.

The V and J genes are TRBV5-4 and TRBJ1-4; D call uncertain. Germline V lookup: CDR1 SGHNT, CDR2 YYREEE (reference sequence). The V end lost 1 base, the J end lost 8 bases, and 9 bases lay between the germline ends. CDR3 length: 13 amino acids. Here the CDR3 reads CASSLLAGEKLFF. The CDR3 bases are TGTGCCAGCAGCTTGTTGGCTGGGGAAAAACTGTTTTTT.

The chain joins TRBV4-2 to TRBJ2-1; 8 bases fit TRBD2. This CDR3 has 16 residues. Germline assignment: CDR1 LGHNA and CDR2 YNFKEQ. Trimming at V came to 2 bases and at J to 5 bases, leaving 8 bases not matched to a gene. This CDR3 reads CASSQTGLAPDNEQFF. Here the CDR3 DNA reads TGTGCCAGCAGCCAAACAGGACTAGCACCGGACAATGAGCAGTTCTTC.

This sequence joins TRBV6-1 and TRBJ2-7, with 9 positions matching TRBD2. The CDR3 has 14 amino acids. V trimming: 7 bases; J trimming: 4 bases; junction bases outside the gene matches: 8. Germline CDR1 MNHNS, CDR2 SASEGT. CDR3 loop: CASTVSGSTYEQYF. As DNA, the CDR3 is TGTGCCAGCACCGTTAGCGGGAGTACGTACGAGCAGTACTTC.

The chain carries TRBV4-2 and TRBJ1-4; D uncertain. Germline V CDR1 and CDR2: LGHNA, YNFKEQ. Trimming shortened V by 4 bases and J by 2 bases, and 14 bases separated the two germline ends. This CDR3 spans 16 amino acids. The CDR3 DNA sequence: TGTGCCAGCAGCCCCAGTTCTTTTACGACTAATGAAAAACTGTTTTTT. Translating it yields CASSPSSFTTNEKLFF.

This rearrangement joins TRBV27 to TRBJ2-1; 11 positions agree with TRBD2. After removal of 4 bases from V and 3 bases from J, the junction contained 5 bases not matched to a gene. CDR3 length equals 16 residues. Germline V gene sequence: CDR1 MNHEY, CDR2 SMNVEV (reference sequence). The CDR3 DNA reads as TGTGCCAGCAGTTCCCGCGGGACTAGCGGCTACAATGAGCAGTTCTTC. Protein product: CASSSRGTSGYNEQFF.

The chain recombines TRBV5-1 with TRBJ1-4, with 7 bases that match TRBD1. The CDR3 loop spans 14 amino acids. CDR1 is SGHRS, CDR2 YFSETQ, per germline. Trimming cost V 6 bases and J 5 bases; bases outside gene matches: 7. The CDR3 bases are TGCGCCAGCAAGCCGACAGGGCCGAATGAAAAACTGTTTTTT. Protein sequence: CASKPTGPNEKLFF.

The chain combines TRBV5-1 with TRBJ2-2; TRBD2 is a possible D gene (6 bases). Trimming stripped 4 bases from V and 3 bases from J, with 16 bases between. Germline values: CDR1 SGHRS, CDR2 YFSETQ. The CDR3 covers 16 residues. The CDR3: CASSISGGGDTGELFF. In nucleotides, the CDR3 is TGCGCCAGCAGCATTAGCGGAGGCGGGGACACCGGGGAGCTGTTTTTT.

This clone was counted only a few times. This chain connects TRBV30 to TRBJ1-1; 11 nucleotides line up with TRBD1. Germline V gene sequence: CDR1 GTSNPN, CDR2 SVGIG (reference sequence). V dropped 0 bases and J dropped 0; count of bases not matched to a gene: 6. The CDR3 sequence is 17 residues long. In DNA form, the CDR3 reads TGTGCCTGGAGTGTATGGACAGGGGGCGTCATGAACACTGAAGCTTTCTTT. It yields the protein CAWSVWTGGVMNTEAFF.

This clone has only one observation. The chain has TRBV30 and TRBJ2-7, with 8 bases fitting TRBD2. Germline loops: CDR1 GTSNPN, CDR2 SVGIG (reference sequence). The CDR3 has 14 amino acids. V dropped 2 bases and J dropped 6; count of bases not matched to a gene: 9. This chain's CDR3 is CAWSSGSTGAEQYF. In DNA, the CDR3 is TGTGCCTGGAGTAGCGGGAGCACCGGGGCCGAGCAGTACTTC.

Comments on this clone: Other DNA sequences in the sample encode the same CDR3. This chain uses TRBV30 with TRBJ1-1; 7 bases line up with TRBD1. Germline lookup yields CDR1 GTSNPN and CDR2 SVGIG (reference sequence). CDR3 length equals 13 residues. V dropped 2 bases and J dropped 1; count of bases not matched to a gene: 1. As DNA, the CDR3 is TGTGCCTGGAGTAGACAGGGGAACACTGAAGCTTTCTTT. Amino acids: CAWSRQGNTEAFF.

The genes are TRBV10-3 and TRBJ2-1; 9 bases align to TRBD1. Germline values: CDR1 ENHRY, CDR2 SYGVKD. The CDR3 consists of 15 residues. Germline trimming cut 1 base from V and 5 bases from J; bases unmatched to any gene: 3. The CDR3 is CAISELGQGHNEQFF. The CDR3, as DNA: TGTGCCATCAGTGAGTTGGGACAGGGCCACAATGAGCAGTTCTTC.

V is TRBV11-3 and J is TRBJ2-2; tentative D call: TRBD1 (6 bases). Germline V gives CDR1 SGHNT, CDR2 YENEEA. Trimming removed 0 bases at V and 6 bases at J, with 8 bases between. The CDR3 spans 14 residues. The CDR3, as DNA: TGTGCCAGCAGCTTAGAGGGGGCGCCCGGGGAGCTGTTTTTT. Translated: CASSLEGAPGELFF.

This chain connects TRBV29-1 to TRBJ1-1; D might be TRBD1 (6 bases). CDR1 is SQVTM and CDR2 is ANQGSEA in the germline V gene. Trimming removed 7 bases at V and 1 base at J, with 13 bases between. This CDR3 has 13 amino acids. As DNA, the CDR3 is TGCAGCGCCGGAACGACAGGGAACACTGAAGCTTTCTTT. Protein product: CSAGTTGNTEAFF.

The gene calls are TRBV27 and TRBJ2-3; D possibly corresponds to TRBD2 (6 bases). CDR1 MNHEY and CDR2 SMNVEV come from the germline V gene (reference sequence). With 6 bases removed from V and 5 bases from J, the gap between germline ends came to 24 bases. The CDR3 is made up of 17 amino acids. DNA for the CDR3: TGTGCCAGCAGCCAAGCCATTCGAACTGTGGGGGGAGATACGCAGTATTTT. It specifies CASSQAIRTVGGDTQYF.

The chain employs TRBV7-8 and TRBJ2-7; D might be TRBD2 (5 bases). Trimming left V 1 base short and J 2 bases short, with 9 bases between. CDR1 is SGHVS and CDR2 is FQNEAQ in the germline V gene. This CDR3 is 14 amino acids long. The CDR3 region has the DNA TGTGCCAGCAGCTTAGGCGGGTACCCCTACGAGCAGTACTTC. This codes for CASSLGGYPYEQYF.